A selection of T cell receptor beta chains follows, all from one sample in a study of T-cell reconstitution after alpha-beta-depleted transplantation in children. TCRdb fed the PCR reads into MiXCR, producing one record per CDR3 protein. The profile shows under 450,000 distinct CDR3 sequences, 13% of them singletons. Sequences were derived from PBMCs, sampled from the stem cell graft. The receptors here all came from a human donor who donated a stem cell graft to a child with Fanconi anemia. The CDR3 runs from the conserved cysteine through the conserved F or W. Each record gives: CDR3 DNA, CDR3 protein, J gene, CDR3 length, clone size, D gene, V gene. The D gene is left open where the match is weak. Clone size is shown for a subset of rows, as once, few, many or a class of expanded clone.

TGTGCCAGCAGTCCTTCGGACAGGGTGAATACTGAAGCTTTCTTT	CASSPSDRVNTEAFF	TRBJ1-1	15	.	TRBD1	TRBV12-3/TRBV12-4
TGTGCCACATTGGGTCGGACTTTGAACACTGAAGCTTTCTTT	CATLGRTLNTEAFF	TRBJ1-1	14	.	.	TRBV10-3
TGCAGCGTTCATGAGCGGAACCACAATGAGCAGTTCTTC	CSVHERNHNEQFF	TRBJ2-1	13	many	.	TRBV29-1
TGCGCCAGCAGCCAAGGAATGGGACAGGACAATCAGCCCCAGCATTTT	CASSQGMGQDNQPQHF	TRBJ1-5	16	few	TRBD1	TRBV4-1
TGCAGTGCCACAGACAGGGGGAGAAATGAAAAACTGTTTTTT	CSATDRGRNEKLFF	TRBJ1-4	14	.	TRBD1	TRBV20-1
TGTGCCAGCAGCCAAGTTTCCCCCACCGGGGAGCTGTTTTTT	CASSQVSPTGELFF	TRBJ2-2	14	few	.	TRBV4-2
TGTGCCAGGGGCCCCGGGCCCGAGTGGTTCTTC	CARGPGPEWFF	TRBJ2-1	11	.	.	TRBV4-2
TGTGCCAGCAGGAGACTGCTAGCGGGGGGGCCTCCCAATGAGCAGTTCTTC	CASRRLLAGGPPNEQFF	TRBJ2-1	17	few	TRBD2	TRBV6-2/TRBV6-3
TGTGCCAGCAGCCACCCCCAGGGGGCCGGGGAGCTGTTTTTT	CASSHPQGAGELFF	TRBJ2-2	14	many	TRBD1	TRBV4-2
TGTGCCAGCAGCTTAAGGTCCCTTGGGGAGACCCAGTACTTC	CASSLRSLGETQYF	TRBJ2-5	14	.	.	TRBV7-2
TGCGCCAGCAGCTTGACGCGGGGATTCACCGGGGAGCTGTTTTTT	CASSLTRGFTGELFF	TRBJ2-2	15	.	.	TRBV5-1
TGTGCCATCGCCCAGGGGGCAGGTAATCAGCCCCAGCATTTT	CAIAQGAGNQPQHF	TRBJ1-5	14	.	TRBD1	TRBV6-2/TRBV6-3
TGTGCCAGTAGTATAAATCCGAACACTGAAGCTTTCTTT	CASSINPNTEAFF	TRBJ1-1	13	few	.	TRBV19
TGTGCCAGCAATCAATTACAGGGGGCCTACGAGCAGTACTTC	CASNQLQGAYEQYF	TRBJ2-7	14	few	TRBD1	TRBV28
TGCGCCAGCAGCCAGGGAGGACAGGCCACAGATACGCAGTATTTT	CASSQGGQATDTQYF	TRBJ2-3	15	many	.	TRBV4-3
TGCGCCAGCAGCCCCAAGACGGGATACAATGAGCAGTTCTTC	CASSPKTGYNEQFF	TRBJ2-1	14	few	.	TRBV5-1
TGTGCCTGGAATGGAGGTGGTGGAAACACCATATATTTT	CAWNGGGGNTIYF	TRBJ1-3	13	.	.	TRBV30